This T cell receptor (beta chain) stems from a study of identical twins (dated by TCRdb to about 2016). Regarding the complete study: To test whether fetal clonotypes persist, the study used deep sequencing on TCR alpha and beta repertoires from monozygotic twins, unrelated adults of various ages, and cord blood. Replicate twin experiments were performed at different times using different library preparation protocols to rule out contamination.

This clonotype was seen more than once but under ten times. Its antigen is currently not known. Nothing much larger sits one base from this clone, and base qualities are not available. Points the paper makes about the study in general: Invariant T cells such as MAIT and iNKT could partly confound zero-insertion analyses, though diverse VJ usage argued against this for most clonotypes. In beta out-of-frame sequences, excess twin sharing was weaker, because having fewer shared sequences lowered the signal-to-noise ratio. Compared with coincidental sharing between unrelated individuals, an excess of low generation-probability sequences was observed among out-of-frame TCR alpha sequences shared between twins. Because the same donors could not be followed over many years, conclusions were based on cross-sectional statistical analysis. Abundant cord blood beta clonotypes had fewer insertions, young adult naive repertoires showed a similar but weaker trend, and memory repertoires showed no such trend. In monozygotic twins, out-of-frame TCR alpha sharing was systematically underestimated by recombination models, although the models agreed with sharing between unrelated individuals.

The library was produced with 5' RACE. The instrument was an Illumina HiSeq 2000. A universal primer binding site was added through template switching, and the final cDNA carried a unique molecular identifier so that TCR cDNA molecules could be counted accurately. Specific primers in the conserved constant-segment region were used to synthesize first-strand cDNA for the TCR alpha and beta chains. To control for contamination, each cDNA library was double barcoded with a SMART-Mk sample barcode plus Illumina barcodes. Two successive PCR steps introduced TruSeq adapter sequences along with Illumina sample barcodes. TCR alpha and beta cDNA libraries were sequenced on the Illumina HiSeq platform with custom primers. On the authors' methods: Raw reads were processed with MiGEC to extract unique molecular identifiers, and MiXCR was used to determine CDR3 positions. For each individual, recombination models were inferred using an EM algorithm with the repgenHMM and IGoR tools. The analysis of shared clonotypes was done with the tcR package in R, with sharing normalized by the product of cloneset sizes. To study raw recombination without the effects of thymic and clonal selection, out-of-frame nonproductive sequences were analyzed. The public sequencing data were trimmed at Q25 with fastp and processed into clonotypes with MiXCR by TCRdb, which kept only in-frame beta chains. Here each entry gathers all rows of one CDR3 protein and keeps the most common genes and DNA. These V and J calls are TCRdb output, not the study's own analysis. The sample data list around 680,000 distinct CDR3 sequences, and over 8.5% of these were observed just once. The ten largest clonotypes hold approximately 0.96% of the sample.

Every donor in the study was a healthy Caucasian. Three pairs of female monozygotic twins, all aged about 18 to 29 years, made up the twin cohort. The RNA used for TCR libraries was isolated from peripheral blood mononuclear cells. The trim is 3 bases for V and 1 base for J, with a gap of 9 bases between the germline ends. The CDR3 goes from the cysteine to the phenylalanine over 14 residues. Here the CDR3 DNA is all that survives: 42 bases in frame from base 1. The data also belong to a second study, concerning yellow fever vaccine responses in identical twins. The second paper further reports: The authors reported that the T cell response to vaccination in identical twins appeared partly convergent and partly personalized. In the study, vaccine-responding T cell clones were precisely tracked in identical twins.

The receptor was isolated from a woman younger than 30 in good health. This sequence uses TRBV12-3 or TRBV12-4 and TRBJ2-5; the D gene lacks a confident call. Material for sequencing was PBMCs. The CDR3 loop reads CASSFAGTQETQYF. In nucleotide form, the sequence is TGTGCCAGCAGTTTTGCCGGAACCCAAGAGACCCAGTACTTC.